This T cell receptor (beta chain) is drawn from a study of T cell repertoires in cytomegalovirus infection. This clonotype was seen at least ten times. The antigen remains unidentified. The CDR3 length is 18 residues. In germline, CDR1 is SGHTA, CDR2 FQGNSA. With V trimmed by 1 base and J by 7 bases, 14 bases remained unmatched. In TCRdb, the reads were re-called with MiXCR into one record per CDR3 protein. The table shows 570,000 or so distinct CDR3 sequences, with 40% occurring only once. The chain carries TRBV7-2 and TRBJ2-1; 9 bases are a match to TRBD2. Sequenced here: cultured PBMCs, sampled from culture after CMV antigen stimulation. This clonotype was sampled from a human donor in good health (CMV status not recorded). Some clones in this sample may be carry-over from other donors' samples. The CDR3 spells CASSLVFIGISGSNEQFF. The CDR3, as DNA: TGTGCCAGCAGCTTAGTTTTTATCGGGATTAGCGGGAGTAATGAGCAGTTCTTC.